The present entry profiles one T cell receptor (beta chain) with its context. The data stem from a study of blood T cell repertoires in COVID-19. Seattle patient enrollment occurred during active infection, with longitudinal follow-up thereafter. Germline assignment: CDR1 LGHNA and CDR2 YNFKEQ. J gave up 0 bases and V 3 bases, and 0 bases lay outside the gene matches. The CDR3 runs 14 residues. Authors' analysis steps: Amplification of reference gene primers was used by the study to estimate nucleated cell counts. Produced via immunoSEQ multiplex PCR; TCRdb's table is partial and in-frame only. The V and J calls and clone size were taken over from that table, and D and trimming were inferred from the DNA. This sample has about 240,000 clones, with approximately 85% found just once.

The sequence was obtained from a man between 50 and 59 years old with COVID-19, enrolled during active disease. The J gene is TRBJ2-7, the V gene TRBV4-2, with 9 bases that match TRBD1. What was sequenced was peripheral blood. The CDR3 here is CASSQGQGSYEQYF. DNA for the CDR3: TGTGCCAGCAGCCAGGGACAGGGCTCCTACGAGCAGTACTTC.